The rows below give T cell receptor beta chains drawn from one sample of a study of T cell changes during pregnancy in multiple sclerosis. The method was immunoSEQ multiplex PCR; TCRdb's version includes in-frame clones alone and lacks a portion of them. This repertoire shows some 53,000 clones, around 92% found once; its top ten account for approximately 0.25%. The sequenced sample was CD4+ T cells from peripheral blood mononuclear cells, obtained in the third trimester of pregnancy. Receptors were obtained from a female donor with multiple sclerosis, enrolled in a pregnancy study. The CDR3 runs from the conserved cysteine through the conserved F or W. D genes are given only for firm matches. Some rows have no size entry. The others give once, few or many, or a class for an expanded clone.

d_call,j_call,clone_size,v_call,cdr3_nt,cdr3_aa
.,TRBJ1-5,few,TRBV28,TGTGCCAGCAGCCCTCAGGGTCAGCCCCAGCATTTT,CASSPQGQPQHF
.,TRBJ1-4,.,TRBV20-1,TGCAGTGCAGACGACAGAGAAAAACTGTTTTTT,CSADDREKLFF
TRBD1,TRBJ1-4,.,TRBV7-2,TGTGCCAGCAGTGACAGGGGGCGGGAAAAACTGTTTTTT,CASSDRGREKLFF
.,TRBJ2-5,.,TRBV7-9,TGTGCCAGCAGCTTAGAGGGGCAGGGAAAGTGGGAGACCCAGTACTTC,CASSLEGQGKWETQYF
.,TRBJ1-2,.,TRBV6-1,TGTGCCAGCAGGCCAGCGGGACGGGAAAAGGATGGCTACACCTTC,CASRPAGREKDGYTF
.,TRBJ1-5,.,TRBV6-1,TGTGCCAGCAGTGAAGCGATAAGGGGTGTTCAGCCCCAGCATTTT,CASSEAIRGVQPQHF
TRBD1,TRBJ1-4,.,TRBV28,TGTGCCAGCGGACAGGGGAGGAGTGAAAAACTGTTTTTT,CASGQGRSEKLFF
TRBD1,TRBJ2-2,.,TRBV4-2,TGTGCCAGCAGCCAAGTGACAGGGGGCACCGGGGAGCTGTTTTTT,CASSQVTGGTGELFF
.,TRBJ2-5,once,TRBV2,TGTGCCAGCAGTGTGAGTGGGGGGGGCGAAGAGACCCAGTACTTC,CASSVSGGGEETQYF
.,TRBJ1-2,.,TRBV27,TGTGCCAGCAGGCCCCAGGGTAGCTATGGCTACACCTTC,CASRPQGSYGYTF